This T cell receptor beta chain was captured in a study of T cell responses to AZD1222 COVID-19 vaccine. The protocol was immunoSEQ multiplex PCR, while the TCRdb copy is restricted to in-frame clones and leaves out a portion. The sample lists around 100,000 clones, about 91% occurring once. Researchers grouped second doses given at about 4 or about 12 weeks into one pool. This TCR was recovered from an adult who received the AZD1222 COVID-19 vaccine. Source: peripheral blood, taken 28 days after the second AZD1222 dose.

This chain's CDR3 is CASREQGYGYTF. CDR3 sequence (DNA): TGTGCCAGCAGAGAGCAGGGCTATGGCTACACCTTC. This chain joins TRBV6-5 and TRBJ1-2, with D maybe TRBD1 (5 bases). The CDR3 sequence is 12 residues long. V lost 6 bases, J lost 4 bases, and 9 bases lay in between. The germline gives CDR1 MNHEY, CDR2 SVGAGI.